Below are 31 T cell receptor beta chains sequenced from a single sample in a study of shared clonotypes between healthy human individuals. Repertoires were generated with immunoSEQ multiplex PCR, while TCRdb's copy carries only in-frame clones and drops some. Among around 430,000 clones listed, roughly 77% were seen once. Sequencing was done on a sample of PBMCs. These TCRs come from a woman aged 40-49 years in good health. Some clones in this sample may be carry-over from other donors' samples.

This clone was seen just once. This chain connects TRBV27 to TRBJ2-7; D is possibly TRBD2 (5 bases). In germline, CDR1 is MNHEY, CDR2 SMNVEV (reference sequence). V was pared by 2 bases and J by 4 bases, with 9 bases between. The CDR3 has 13 amino acids. The CDR3 loop reads CASSLRRSYEQYF. In DNA form, the CDR3 reads TGTGCCAGCAGTTTAAGGAGGTCTTACGAGCAGTACTTC.

V gene TRBV5-1 combines with J gene TRBJ2-3; 7 bases map to TRBD2. Germline values: CDR1 SGHRS, CDR2 YFSETQ. V shed 6 bases and J 2 bases; nucleotides not matched to a gene: 6. This CDR3 is 14 amino acids long. CDR3 sequence: CASMTSRNTDTQYF. CDR3 nucleotide sequence: TGCGCCAGCATGACTAGCAGAAACACAGATACGCAGTATTTT.

The chain links TRBV19 to TRBJ2-1; no reliable D call. Per the germline V gene, CDR1 is LNHDA and CDR2 is SQIVND (reference sequence). With 3 bases removed from V and 3 bases from J, the gap between germline ends came to 21 bases. The CDR3 loop spans 18 amino acids. The CDR3 region is CASSINWLVSQNYNEQFF. CDR3 sequence (DNA): TGTGCCAGTAGTATTAATTGGCTAGTATCACAAAACTACAATGAGCAGTTCTTC.

The DNA of the CDR3 is TGTGCCATCAGTGACGGCCTCGGCAACTATGGCTACACCTTC. Translation: CAISDGLGNYGYTF. V gene TRBV10-3 combines with J gene TRBJ1-2, with unresolved D. Deletions cut 3 bases from V and 2 bases from J, with 10 bases between. Germline CDR1 ENHRY, CDR2 SYGVKD. This CDR3 has 14 residues.

The J gene is TRBJ2-1, the V gene TRBV15; TRBD2 matches at 11 bases. Trimming at V came to 1 base and at J to 7 bases, leaving 6 bases not matched to a gene. CDR1 and CDR2 from the germline V gene are LNHNV and YYDKDF (reference sequence). This CDR3 contains 16 residues. The CDR3 nucleotides read TGTGCCACCAGCAGAGCCTTACTAGCGGGAGCAAATGAGCAGTTCTTC. This translates into CATSRALLAGANEQFF.

Note on this clone: The sample has other DNA sequences that encode this CDR3 too. V and J are TRBV5-1 and TRBJ2-5; 11 positions match TRBD2. Trimming cost V 2 bases and J 2 bases; bases outside gene matches: 5. Per germline, CDR1 SGHRS and CDR2 YFSETQ. The CDR3 sequence is 16 residues long. CDR3 sequence: CASSFPGLAEQETQYF. CDR3 sequence (DNA): TGCGCCAGCAGCTTCCCGGGACTAGCGGAACAAGAGACCCAGTACTTC.

The chain recombines TRBV29-1 with TRBJ2-3, with 9 bases aligning to TRBD1. The CDR3 has 13 amino acids. The trim removed 5 bases at V and 3 bases at J, leaving 3 bases unmatched. Germline CDR1 SQVTM, CDR2 ANQGSEA. The CDR3 sequence: CSVSTGGTDTQYF. The CDR3 coding sequence is TGCAGCGTTTCGACAGGGGGGACAGATACGCAGTATTTT.

The chain is built from TRBV18 and TRBJ1-5, with a weak D call TRBD1 (5 bases). V dropped 1 base and J dropped 2 bases, with 12 bases sitting between them. CDR1 and CDR2 from the germline V gene are KGHSH and LQKENI. CDR3 length: 16 amino acids. CDR3 sequence: CASSPRLGTGNQPQHF. The CDR3 nucleotides read TGTGCCAGCTCACCACGCTTGGGGACGGGCAATCAGCCCCAGCATTTT.

The chain employs TRBV29-1 and TRBJ2-5, with 10 bases fitting TRBD2. V lost 4 bases, J lost 4 bases, and 9 bases stayed unmatched. CDR1 and CDR2 (germline): SQVTM, ANQGSEA. The CDR3 loop spans 15 amino acids. CDR3 sequence reads: CSVAPGLAGAETQYF. The CDR3, as DNA: TGCAGCGTTGCTCCTGGGCTAGCGGGAGCAGAGACCCAGTACTTC.

The gene calls are TRBV5-1 and TRBJ1-1; D is possibly TRBD1 (6 bases). The V and J ends lost 3 bases and 1 base respectively, with 13 bases between them. The CDR3 has 15 amino acids. Germline V CDR1 and CDR2: SGHRS, YFSETQ. DNA of the CDR3: TGCGCCAGCAGCTCTACGGGACAAACGAACACTGAAGCTTTCTTT. It yields the protein CASSSTGQTNTEAFF.

This clone was seen only a few times. The chain couples TRBV28 to TRBJ1-5; D ambiguous. V shed 6 bases and J shed 2 bases, with 11 bases lying between them. CDR1 is MDHEN, CDR2 SYDVKM, per germline. The CDR3 extends over 14 amino acids. This CDR3 reads CASSPQRGNQPQHF. Written as DNA, the CDR3 is TGTGCCAGCAGCCCCCAGCGGGGCAATCAGCCCCAGCATTTT.

This clone was seen more than once but under ten times. Other DNA sequences in this specimen translate into the identical CDR3. The chain carries TRBV5-4 and TRBJ1-3, with D unresolved. V was clipped by 5 bases and J by 7 bases, with 19 bases between them. Germline-derived CDR1 and CDR2 are SGHNT and YYREEE (reference sequence). The CDR3 is 15 residues long. The CDR3 protein is CASSYDGTLGNTIYF. Written as DNA, the CDR3 is TGTGCCAGCAGTTATGACGGCACACTAGGGAACACCATATATTTT.

This clone was counted once. V gene TRBV2 combines with J gene TRBJ1-4; perhaps TRBD1 as D (6 bases). Germline values: CDR1 SNHLY, CDR2 FYNNEI. This CDR3 spans 14 amino acids. V gave up 5 bases and J gave up 7 bases, with 14 bases separating them. CDR3 nucleotide sequence: TGTGCCAGCAGTCGGACAGTGTCGGGTGAAAAACTGTTTTTT. Its protein is CASSRTVSGEKLFF. The complete variable domain, with remaining parts taken from reference TRBV2 and TRBJ1-4, reads EPEVTQTPSHQVTQMGQEVILRCVPISNHLYFYWYRQILGQKVEFLVSFYNNEISEKSEIFDDQFSVERPDGSNFTLKIRSTKLEDSAMYFCASSRTVSGEKLFFGSGTQLSVL.

The CDR3 nucleotides are TGTGCCAGTAGTATAGCTAGCGGGAGTTACGAGCAGTACTTC. This translates into CASSIASGSYEQYF. V usage is TRBV19 and J usage is TRBJ2-7; TRBD2 agrees at 10 bases. The CDR3 loop spans 14 amino acids. Germline loops: CDR1 LNHDA, CDR2 SQIVND (reference sequence). Losses at the gene ends were 1 base for V and 4 bases for J; bases not matched to a gene: 1.

The chain recombines TRBV5-4 with TRBJ2-1; 14 bases fit TRBD2. Germline CDR1 is SGHNT and CDR2 is YYREEE (reference sequence). Losses at the gene ends were 0 bases for V and 9 bases for J; bases not matched to a gene: 5. The CDR3 loop spans 16 amino acids. CDR3 amino acids: CASSLGGTSGSGEQFF. The CDR3 DNA reads as TGTGCCAGCAGCTTGGGGGGGACTAGCGGGAGCGGTGAGCAGTTCTTC.

Of note for this clone: Different DNA sequences within this sample yield the same CDR3. The chain couples TRBV28 to TRBJ2-7; D is uncertain. CDR1 is MDHEN and CDR2 is SYDVKM in the germline V gene. V shed 3 bases and J shed 2 bases, with 5 bases lying between them. The CDR3 extends over 12 amino acids. The CDR3 loop is CASSFGPYEQYF. In DNA, the CDR3 is TGTGCCAGCAGTTTCGGTCCCTACGAGCAGTACTTC. Using reference TRBV28 and TRBJ2-7 for the parts outside the CDR3, the full variable domain is DVKVTQSSRYLVKRTGEKVFLECVQDMDHENMFWYRQDPGLGLRLIYFSYDVKMKEKGDIPEGYSVSREKKERFSLILESASTNQTSMYLCASSFGPYEQYFGPGTRLTVT.

The chain links TRBV29-1 to TRBJ2-1, with 8 bases matching TRBD2. Germline-derived CDR1 and CDR2 are SQVTM and ANQGSEA. The CDR3 spans 15 residues. V lost 4 bases, J lost 4 bases, and 9 bases stayed unmatched. Here the CDR3 reads CSVGLAGLRYNEQFF. In DNA, the CDR3 is TGCAGCGTTGGATTAGCGGGACTACGATACAATGAGCAGTTCTTC.

The chain links TRBV5-1 to TRBJ1-1; no definite D call. CDR3 size: 14 residues. The ends were cut back, 4 bases at V and 0 bases at J, with 10 bases in the middle. CDR1 and CDR2 (germline): SGHRS, YFSETQ. CDR3 in DNA: TGCGCCAGCAGCATCGGACTGATGAACACTGAAGCTTTCTTT. Protein product: CASSIGLMNTEAFF. Drawing the rest from reference TRBV5-1 and TRBJ1-1, the complete variable domain is KAGVTQTPRYLIKTRGQQVTLSCSPISGHRSVSWYQQTPGQGLQFLFEYFSETQRNKGNFPGRFSGRQFSNSRSEMNVSTLELGDSALYLCASSIGLMNTEAFFGQGTRLTVV.

Comments on this clone: Different DNA sequences within this sample yield the same CDR3. The chain has TRBV28 and TRBJ1-2; D is ambiguous. V was trimmed by 4 bases and J by 5 bases, leaving 5 bases between them. Germline-derived CDR1 and CDR2 are MDHEN and SYDVKM. This CDR3 spans 11 amino acids. This CDR3 reads CASSSGYGYTF. Here the CDR3 DNA reads TGTGCCAGCAGTTCGGGGTATGGCTACACCTTC.

J is TRBJ2-7 and V is TRBV2, with D perhaps matching TRBD1 (5 bases). The CDR3 consists of 15 residues. V lost 7 bases, J lost 0 bases, and 16 bases lay in between. CDR1 and CDR2 from the germline V gene are SNHLY and FYNNEI. The CDR3 DNA follows: TGTGCCAGCAACACAGGTTCCCTGAGCTCCTACGAGCAGTACTTC. Translation gives CASNTGSLSSYEQYF. Full variable domain (rest looked up from reference TRBV2 and TRBJ2-7): EPEVTQTPSHQVTQMGQEVILRCVPISNHLYFYWYRQILGQKVEFLVSFYNNEISEKSEIFDDQFSVERPDGSNFTLKIRSTKLEDSAMYFCASNTGSLSSYEQYFGPGTRLTVT.

J is TRBJ2-3 and V is TRBV25-1; D unclear. Germline V gives CDR1 MGHDK, CDR2 SYGVNS. CDR3 length: 15 residues. The germline V and J ends were trimmed by 1 base and 2 bases, with 10 bases remaining between them. CDR3 protein: CASSESKFDTDTQYF. The CDR3 bases are TGTGCCAGCAGTGAATCAAAGTTTGACACAGATACGCAGTATTTT. Drawing the rest from reference TRBV25-1 and TRBJ2-3, the complete variable domain is EADIYQTPRYLVIGTGKKITLECSQTMGHDKMYWYQQDPGMELHLIHYSYGVNSTEKGDLSSESTVSRIRTEHFPLTLESARPSHTSQYLCASSESKFDTDTQYFGPGTRLTVL.

The V and J genes are TRBV11-3 and TRBJ2-1; 10 nucleotides match TRBD2. The V gene's germline CDR1 is SGHNT and CDR2 YENEEA. The ends lost 2 bases at V and 9 bases at J; junction bases unmatched: 7. The CDR3 is made up of 15 amino acids. CDR3: CASSLQPSGSSEQFF. In DNA form, the CDR3 reads TGTGCCAGCAGCTTACAACCTAGCGGGAGCAGTGAGCAGTTCTTC.

This chain joins TRBV18 and TRBJ2-5; D might be TRBD2 (5 bases). Trimming cost V 0 bases and J 5 bases, with 16 bases left between them. The length of the CDR3 is 16 residues. Germline lookup yields CDR1 KGHSH and CDR2 LQKENI. For the CDR3, the DNA is TGTGCCAGCTCACCACCGGTACTGCCCCCGGGGGAGACCCAGTACTTC. Its translation: CASSPPVLPPGETQYF. Complete variable domain (other parts from reference TRBV18 and TRBJ2-5): NAGVMQNPRHLVRRRGQEARLRCSPMKGHSHVYWYRQLPEEGLKFMVYLQKENIIDESGMPKERFSAEFPKEGPSILRIQQVVRGDSAAYFCASSPPVLPPGETQYFGPGTRLLVL.

The rearrangement uses TRBV7-9 and TRBJ2-7; D unresolved. The CDR3 spans 13 residues. Germline CDR1 is SEHNR and CDR2 is FQNEAQ (reference sequence). Deletions cut 3 bases from V and 4 bases from J, with 10 bases between. CDR3 bases: TGTGCCAGCAGCTTGACCCATGGTTACGAGCAGTACTTC. Protein sequence: CASSLTHGYEQYF.

The rearrangement uses TRBV10-1 and TRBJ2-2; 8 nucleotides line up with TRBD1. V gave up 6 bases and J gave up 5 bases; unmatched junction bases: 5. CDR3 length: 14 amino acids. Germline CDR1 WNHNN, CDR2 SYGVQD (reference sequence). CDR3 in amino acids: CASRAGTGTGELFF. CDR3 coding DNA: TGCGCCAGCAGAGCCGGGACAGGAACCGGGGAGCTGTTTTTT.

The gene calls are TRBV28 and TRBJ1-4; no definite D call. Trimming removed 6 bases from V and 5 bases from J, with 13 bases in between. The CDR3 spans 14 residues. Germline V CDR1 and CDR2: MDHEN, SYDVKM. CDR3 residues: CASREGHRNEKLFF. The CDR3 region has the DNA TGTGCCAGCAGGGAGGGTCATAGGAATGAAAAACTGTTTTTT.

The rearrangement uses TRBV10-3 and TRBJ1-2, with D tentatively TRBD1 (5 bases). The V gene's germline CDR1 is ENHRY and CDR2 SYGVKD. The CDR3 runs to 13 residues. V gave up 2 bases and J gave up 4 bases, with 8 bases separating them. CDR3 DNA: TGTGCCATCAGTGAGGATACAGGCTATGGCTACACCTTC. This encodes CAISEDTGYGYTF.

This chain joins TRBV4-1 and TRBJ2-4; no reliable D call. V was pared by 2 bases and J by 2 bases, with 22 bases between. Germline V gene sequence: CDR1 MGHRA, CDR2 YSYEKL. The CDR3 runs to 19 residues. The CDR3 reads CASSQWKAVAPGSKNIQYF. CDR3 nucleotide sequence: TGCGCCAGCAGCCAATGGAAGGCAGTCGCCCCCGGTTCCAAAAACATTCAGTACTTC.

The rearrangement uses TRBV5-1 and TRBJ2-2; 9 bases map to TRBD1. CDR1 is SGHRS and CDR2 is YFSETQ in the germline V gene. V trimming: 3 bases; J trimming: 5 bases; junction bases outside the gene matches: 5. This CDR3 is 15 amino acids long. Here the CDR3 reads CASSSGQGITGELFF. The CDR3 nucleotides read TGCGCCAGCAGCTCGGGACAGGGTATAACCGGGGAGCTGTTTTTT.

The rearrangement links TRBV5-1 to TRBJ1-2; 10 bases map to TRBD1. The CDR3 consists of 13 residues. Germline CDR1 SGHRS, CDR2 YFSETQ. V lost 3 bases, J lost 6 bases, and 2 bases stayed unmatched. The CDR3 DNA follows: TGCGCCAGCAGCTACGGACAGGGGGATGGCTACACCTTC. Encoded protein: CASSYGQGDGYTF.

This chain links TRBV29-1 with TRBJ1-1; D remains ambiguous. Germline V CDR1 and CDR2: SQVTM, ANQGSEA. The CDR3 loop spans 13 amino acids. The V and J ends lost 7 bases and 1 base respectively, with 13 bases between them. This chain's CDR3 is CSGVTMGNTEAFF. The DNA for the CDR3 is TGCAGCGGGGTTACCATGGGGAACACTGAAGCTTTCTTT.